This TCR beta chain was obtained from a study of blood T cell repertoires in COVID-19. This clone was detected only once. Assay: immunoSEQ multiplex PCR; the TCRdb copy retains only in-frame clones and omits some. The sample lists over 250,000 clones; about nine tenths were seen once. The ends lost 7 bases at V and 0 bases at J; junction bases unmatched: 1. The CDR3 length is 13 residues. The germline CDR1 and CDR2 sequences are SNHLY and FYNNEI. This receptor was taken from a woman aged 55-69 years with acute or convalescent COVID-19. The rearrangement joins TRBV2 to TRBJ1-1; 8 positions match TRBD1. What was sequenced was peripheral blood. The CDR3 DNA sequence: TGTGCCAGCAAGGGACAGGTGAACACTGAAGCTTTCTTT. Translating gives CASKGQVNTEAFF.